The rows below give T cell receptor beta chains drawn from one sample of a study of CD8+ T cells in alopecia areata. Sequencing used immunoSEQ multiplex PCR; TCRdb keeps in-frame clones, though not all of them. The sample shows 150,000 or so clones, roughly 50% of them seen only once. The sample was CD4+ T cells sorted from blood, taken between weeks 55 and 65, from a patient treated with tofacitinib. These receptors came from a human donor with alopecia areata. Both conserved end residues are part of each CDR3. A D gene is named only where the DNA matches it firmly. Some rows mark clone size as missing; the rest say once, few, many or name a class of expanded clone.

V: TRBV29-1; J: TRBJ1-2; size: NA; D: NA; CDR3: CSVAGLNYGYTF; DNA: TGCAGCGTTGCCGGACTTAACTATGGCTACACCTTC
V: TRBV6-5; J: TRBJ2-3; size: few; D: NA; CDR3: CASSSLGRGSTDTQYF; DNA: TGTGCCAGCAGTTCTCTCGGGCGGGGCAGCACAGATACGCAGTATTTT
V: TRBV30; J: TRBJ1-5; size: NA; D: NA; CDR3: CAWSVLGGGNQPQHF; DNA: TGTGCCTGGAGTGTACTAGGGGGAGGGAATCAGCCCCAGCATTTT
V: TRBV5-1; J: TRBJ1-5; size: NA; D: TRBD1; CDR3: CASSLGGQGREPQHF; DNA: TGCGCCAGCAGCTTGGGGGGACAGGGGAGAGAGCCCCAGCATTTT
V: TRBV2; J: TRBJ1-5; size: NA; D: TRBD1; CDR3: CASSEWTGVNQPQHF; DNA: TGTGCCAGCTCCGAGTGGACAGGGGTCAATCAGCCCCAGCATTTT
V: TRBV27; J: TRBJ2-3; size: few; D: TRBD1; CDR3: CASSSTGSTDTQYF; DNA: TGTGCCAGCAGTTCGACAGGGAGCACAGATACGCAGTATTTT
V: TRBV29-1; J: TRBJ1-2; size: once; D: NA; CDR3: CSVRPLMANYGYTF; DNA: TGCAGCGTGAGGCCATTGATGGCTAACTATGGCTACACCTTC
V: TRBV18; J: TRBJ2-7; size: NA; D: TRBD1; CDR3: CASSLQTGDEQYF; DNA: TGTGCCAGCTCACTTCAGACAGGGGACGAGCAGTACTTC
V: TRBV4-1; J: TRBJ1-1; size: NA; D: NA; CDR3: CASSQEWGRSTEAFF; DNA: TGCGCCAGCAGCCAAGAATGGGGCCGCAGCACTGAAGCTTTCTTT
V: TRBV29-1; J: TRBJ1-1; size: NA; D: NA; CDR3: CSVAGGTNTEAFF; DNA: TGCAGCGTTGCGGGGGGGACCAACACTGAAGCTTTCTTT
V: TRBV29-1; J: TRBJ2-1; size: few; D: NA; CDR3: CSVAGATETSSYNEQFF; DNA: TGCAGCGTGGCAGGGGCCACAGAAACGAGCTCCTACAATGAGCAGTTCTTC
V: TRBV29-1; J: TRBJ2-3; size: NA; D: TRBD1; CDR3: CSATRTGTVTDTQYF; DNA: TGCAGCGCCACCCGCACAGGGACAGTCACAGATACGCAGTATTTT
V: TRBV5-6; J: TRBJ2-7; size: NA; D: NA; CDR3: CASSTDTFIISYEQYF; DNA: TGTGCCAGCTCGACCGACACCTTTATTATCTCCTACGAGCAGTACTTC
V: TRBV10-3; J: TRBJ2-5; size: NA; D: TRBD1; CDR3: CAIRDRGWETQYF; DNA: TGTGCCATCAGGGACAGGGGATGGGAGACCCAGTACTTC
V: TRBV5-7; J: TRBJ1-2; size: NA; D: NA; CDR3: CASSLAAGYGYTF; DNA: TGTGCCAGCAGCTTGGCCGCGGGATATGGCTACACCTTC
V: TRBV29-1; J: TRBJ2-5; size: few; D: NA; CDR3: CSARTAEETQYF; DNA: TGCAGCGCGCGGACGGCAGAAGAGACCCAGTACTTC
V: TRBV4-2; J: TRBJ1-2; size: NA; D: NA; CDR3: CASSPAGTGNYGYTF; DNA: TGTGCCAGCAGCCCCGCCGGTACGGGTAACTATGGCTACACCTTC
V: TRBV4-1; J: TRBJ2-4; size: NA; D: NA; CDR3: CASSRGRWDIQYF; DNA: TGCGCCAGCAGCCGAGGGCGGTGGGACATTCAGTACTTC
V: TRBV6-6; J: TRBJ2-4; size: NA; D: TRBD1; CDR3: CASSSPGQGKNIQYF; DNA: TGTGCCAGCAGTTCGCCGGGACAGGGTAAAAACATTCAGTACTTC
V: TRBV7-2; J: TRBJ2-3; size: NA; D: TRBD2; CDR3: CASTPGLAGGISTDTQYF; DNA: TGTGCCAGCACCCCGGGACTAGCGGGGGGAATAAGCACAGATACGCAGTATTTT
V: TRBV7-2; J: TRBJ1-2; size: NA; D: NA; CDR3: CASSLSQGYNYGYTF; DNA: TGTGCCAGCAGCCTCTCTCAGGGTTATAACTATGGCTACACCTTC
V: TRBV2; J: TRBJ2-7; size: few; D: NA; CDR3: CASTQYRTGEQYF; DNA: TGTGCCAGCACCCAGTATAGGACCGGCGAGCAGTACTTC
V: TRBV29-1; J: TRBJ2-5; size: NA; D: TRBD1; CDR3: CSVRNRGGETQYF; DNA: TGCAGCGTACGAAACAGGGGCGGGGAGACCCAGTACTTC
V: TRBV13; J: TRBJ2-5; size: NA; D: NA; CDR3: CASSPGETQYF; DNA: TGTGCCAGCAGTCCCGGAGAGACCCAGTACTTC
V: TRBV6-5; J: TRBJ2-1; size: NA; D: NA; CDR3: CASSRSNEQFF; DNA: TGTGCCAGCAGCCGCAGCAATGAGCAGTTCTTC
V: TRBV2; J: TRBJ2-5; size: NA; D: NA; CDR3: CASSPGRETQYF; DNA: TGTGCCAGCAGTCCGGGGAGAGAGACCCAGTACTTC
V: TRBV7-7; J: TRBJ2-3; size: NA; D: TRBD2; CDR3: CASSPGGMADTQYF; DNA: TGTGCCAGCAGCCCGGGGGGGATGGCAGATACGCAGTATTTT
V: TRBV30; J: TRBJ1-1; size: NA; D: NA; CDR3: CAWSLFEGTEAFF; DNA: TGTGCCTGGAGTTTATTCGAGGGGACTGAAGCTTTCTTT
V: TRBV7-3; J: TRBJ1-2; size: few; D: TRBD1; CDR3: CASSLTGTGDYGYTF; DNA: TGTGCCAGCAGCTTAACCGGGACAGGGGACTATGGCTACACCTTC
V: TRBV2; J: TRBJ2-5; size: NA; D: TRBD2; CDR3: CASRTSGVQETQYF; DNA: TGTGCCAGCAGGACTAGCGGGGTCCAAGAGACCCAGTACTTC